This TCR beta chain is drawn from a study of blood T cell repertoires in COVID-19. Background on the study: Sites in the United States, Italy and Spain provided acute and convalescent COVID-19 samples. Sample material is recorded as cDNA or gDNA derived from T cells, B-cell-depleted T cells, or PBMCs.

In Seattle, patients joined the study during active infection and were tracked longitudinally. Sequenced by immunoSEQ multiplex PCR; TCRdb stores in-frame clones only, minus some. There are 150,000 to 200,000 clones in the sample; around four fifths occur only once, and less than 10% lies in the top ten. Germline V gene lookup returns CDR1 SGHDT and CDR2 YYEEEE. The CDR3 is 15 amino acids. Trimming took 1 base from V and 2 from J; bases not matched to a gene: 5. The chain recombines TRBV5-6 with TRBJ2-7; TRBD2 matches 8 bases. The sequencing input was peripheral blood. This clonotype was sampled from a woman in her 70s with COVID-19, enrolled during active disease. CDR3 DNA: TGTGCCAGCAGCTTGAGCGGGAGTTGGGCCTACGAGCAGTACTTC. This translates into CASSLSGSWAYEQYF.